These 32 T cell receptor beta chains came from one sample sequenced in a study of T cell responses to AZD1222 COVID-19 vaccine. This table comes from immunoSEQ multiplex PCR, and its TCRdb copy is limited to in-frame clones, with some not included. The repertoire consists of about 140,000 clones, with over 75% occurring once and the leading ten covering about 4.8%. The material sequenced was peripheral blood, taken on day 0 of AZD1222 vaccination. All receptors derive from an adult in good health.

This clone was counted a single time. The CDR3 nucleotides read TGTGCCAGTACCCCCAAAGGGGACAGGGCAACAGATACGCAGTATTTT. This gives the protein CASTPKGDRATDTQYF. The chain couples TRBV19 to TRBJ2-3; TRBD1 matches at 9 bases. Per germline, CDR1 LNHDA and CDR2 SQIVND (reference sequence). V shed 7 bases and J 3 bases; nucleotides not matched to a gene: 11. The CDR3 contains 16 residues.

This clone was detected a few times. The chain recombines TRBV25-1 with TRBJ1-5; maybe TRBD1 (5 bases). Trimming removed 6 bases at V and 0 bases at J, with 12 bases between. The CDR3 covers 15 residues. Germline-derived CDR1 and CDR2 are MGHDK and SYGVNS. CDR3 nucleotide sequence: TGTGCCAGCAGCCCCCAGGGATATAGCAATCAGCCCCAGCATTTT. It is translated as CASSPQGYSNQPQHF.

The V gene is TRBV13, the J gene TRBJ2-3; D is uncertain. The germline V gene encodes CDR1 PRHDT and CDR2 FYEKMQ (reference sequence). This CDR3 contains 17 residues. Trimming pared 1 base from V and 2 bases from J, leaving 16 bases between. The CDR3 is CASSLVLRRRLTDTQYF. The CDR3 DNA follows: TGTGCCAGCAGCTTAGTCCTGAGGCGGCGGCTCACAGATACGCAGTATTTT.

The rearrangement joins TRBV18 to TRBJ1-1; D is unclear. CDR3 length: 13 residues. The V end was cut by 2 bases, the J end by 1 base, with 5 bases between. Germline CDR1 KGHSH, CDR2 LQKENI. Here the CDR3 DNA reads TGTGCCAGCTCACCAATGGAGAACACTGAAGCTTTCTTT. Its translation is CASSPMENTEAFF.

The chain employs TRBV10-1 and TRBJ2-3; TRBD1 or TRBD2 may be the D gene (5 bases each). Germline V lookup: CDR1 WNHNN, CDR2 SYGVQD (reference sequence). The V gene lost 3 bases and the J gene lost 5 bases, with 15 bases spanning the gap. The CDR3 length is 15 residues. CDR3 amino acids: CASSDDSLRGDTQYF. The CDR3 DNA follows: TGCGCCAGCAGTGACGACAGCCTGAGGGGAGATACGCAGTATTTT.

This chain joins TRBV11-2 and TRBJ2-7; unclear D gene. Germline assignment: CDR1 SGHAT and CDR2 FQNNGV. This CDR3 region has 13 residues. The V and J ends lost 5 bases and 3 bases respectively, with 11 bases between them. This chain's CDR3 is CASSQGINYEQYF. The CDR3 DNA reads as TGTGCCAGCAGCCAAGGGATCAACTACGAGCAGTACTTC.

The rearrangement joins TRBV5-1 to TRBJ1-2; 8 bases are a match to TRBD1. Germline-derived CDR1 and CDR2 are SGHRS and YFSETQ. The CDR3 has 15 amino acids. The V segment lost 2 bases and the J segment 3 bases; nucleotides outside the gene matches: 6. DNA of the CDR3: TGCGCCAGCAGCTTTTCAGGGGGCAACGACTATGGCTACACCTTC. Residues: CASSFSGGNDYGYTF.

In nucleotides, the CDR3 is TGTGCCAGCAGCCTTGGACAGGGGGGTGGCTACACCTTC. Amino acid sequence: CASSLGQGGGYTF. V usage is TRBV27 and J usage is TRBJ1-2; TRBD1 matches at 10 bases. J gave up 7 bases and V 6 bases, and 5 bases lay outside the gene matches. CDR1 and CDR2 (germline): MNHEY, SMNVEV (reference sequence). The CDR3 has 13 residues.

The chain recombines TRBV12-3 or TRBV12-4 with TRBJ1-1; D unclear. CDR3 size: 12 residues. Trimming shortened V by 6 bases and J by 6 bases, and 11 bases separated the two germline ends. The CDR3 DNA sequence: TGTGCCAGCAGAATATCGGCCGCTGAAGCTTTCTTT. It specifies CASRISAAEAFF.

This clone was counted only a few times. This chain links TRBV19 with TRBJ2-7, with TRBD2 matching 7 bases. The CDR3 has 15 amino acids. J gave up 5 bases and V 3 bases, and 10 bases lay outside the gene matches. Germline V gene lookup returns CDR1 LNHDA and CDR2 SQIVND (reference sequence). In DNA form, the CDR3 reads TGTGCCAGTAGTATGGGGAGGGGTCCGTCTAACGAGCAGTACTTC. Translation: CASSMGRGPSNEQYF. The variable domain in full, with the rest retrieved from reference TRBV19 and TRBJ2-7, is DGGITQSPKYLFRKEGQNVTLSCEQNLNHDAMYWYRQDPGQGLRLIYYSQIVNDFQKGDIAEGYSVSREKKESFPLTVTSAQKNPTAFYLCASSMGRGPSNEQYFGPGTRLTVT.

The V and J genes are TRBV6-5 and TRBJ1-1; D may be TRBD1 (6 bases). Trimming cost V 11 bases and J 2 bases, with 9 bases left between them. The CDR3 runs to 11 residues. Germline CDR1 is MNHEY and CDR2 is SVGAGI. In DNA, the CDR3 is TGTGCCGTACAGGGTAACACTGAAGCTTTCTTT. Encoded protein: CAVQGNTEAFF.

This clone was seen more than once but under ten times. J is TRBJ2-1 and V is TRBV6-5, with D hard to call. This CDR3 is 11 amino acids long. Germline CDR1 MNHEY, CDR2 SVGAGI. V lost 2 bases, J lost 11 bases, and 7 bases lay in between. Here the CDR3 DNA reads TGTGCCAGCAGTTACATGAGACAGCAGTTCTTC. This sequence encodes CASSYMRQQFF.

The chain uses TRBV18 and TRBJ2-3, with 7 bases matching TRBD2. Looked up from germline, CDR1 is KGHSH and CDR2 is LQKENI. There are 15 residues in the CDR3. Trimming removed 0 bases from V and 3 bases from J; junction bases left unmatched: 3. CDR3 amino acids: CASSPPAGVTDTQYF. CDR3 coding DNA: TGTGCCAGCTCACCACCGGCGGGGGTGACAGATACGCAGTATTTT.

Here the CDR3 reads CASSLTTSGISYEQYF. The DNA of the CDR3 is TGTGCCAGCAGTTTAACGACTAGCGGCATATCCTACGAGCAGTACTTC. The chain carries TRBV7-2 and TRBJ2-7, with 9 bases identical to TRBD2. This CDR3 is 16 amino acids long. The trim removed 6 bases at V and 1 base at J, leaving 10 bases unmatched. Germline assignment: CDR1 SGHTA and CDR2 FQGNSA.

The chain is built from TRBV19 and TRBJ2-3; D may be TRBD1 (5 bases). The CDR3 runs 13 residues. Looked up from germline, CDR1 is LNHDA and CDR2 is SQIVND (reference sequence). The V end was cut by 8 bases, the J end by 6 bases, with 15 bases between. CDR3 nucleotides: TGTGCCAGTGGACACCGATTACCCGATACGCAGTATTTT. It translates to CASGHRLPDTQYF.

The chain uses TRBV5-8 and TRBJ2-1; D is tentatively TRBD1 or TRBD2 (5 bases each). This CDR3 is built from 16 residues. The V gene's germline CDR1 is SGHTS and CDR2 YDEGEE. The V gene lost 2 bases and the J gene lost 0 bases, with 12 bases spanning the gap. The CDR3 bases are TGTGCCAGCAGCTTTAGAGGGACCAACTCCTACAATGAGCAGTTCTTC. This encodes CASSFRGTNSYNEQFF.

The CDR3 reads CASSFRTGGSNEQFF. CDR3 DNA: TGTGCCAGCAGTTTTAGGACAGGGGGTTCCAATGAGCAGTTCTTC. J is TRBJ2-1 and V is TRBV27; 10 positions agree with TRBD1. Germline CDR1 MNHEY, CDR2 SMNVEV (reference sequence). The CDR3 extends over 15 amino acids. V shed 3 bases and J 6 bases; nucleotides not matched to a gene: 5.

The chain carries TRBV3-1 (or the pseudogene TRBV3-2) and TRBJ2-5; D unresolved. V was shortened by 8 bases and J by 7 bases, with 23 bases between the two germline ends. Germline CDR1 LGHDT, CDR2 YNNKEL (reference sequence). CDR3 length: 15 residues. The CDR3 loop reads CASWNSDISGGTQYF. The CDR3 DNA follows: TGTGCCAGCTGGAACTCTGACATCTCAGGTGGGACCCAGTACTTC.

This clone was seen only once. In DNA form, the CDR3 reads TGTGCCAGTAGTCTTAGCCTGACCTATGGCTACACCTTC. Its protein is CASSLSLTYGYTF. The chain recombines TRBV19 with TRBJ1-2; D gene unclear. V was clipped by 5 bases and J by 4 bases, with 11 bases between them. CDR1 is LNHDA and CDR2 is SQIVND in the germline V gene (reference sequence). The CDR3 runs to 13 residues.

The chain joins TRBV5-4 to TRBJ2-5; D is perhaps TRBD1 (5 bases). Germline CDR1 is SGHNT and CDR2 is YYREEE (reference sequence). V dropped 0 bases and J dropped 3 bases, with 9 bases sitting between them. There are 14 residues in the CDR3. The CDR3: CASSLGQSKETQYF. The CDR3 DNA sequence: TGTGCCAGCAGCTTGGGACAGAGTAAAGAGACCCAGTACTTC.

The chain links TRBV19 to TRBJ1-1; TRBD1 might be the D (5 bases). The length of the CDR3 is 15 residues. Looked up from germline, CDR1 is LNHDA and CDR2 is SQIVND (reference sequence). The germline V and J ends were trimmed by 6 bases and 1 base, with 15 bases remaining between them. CDR3 in amino acids: CASSPHGAGNTEAFF. CDR3 DNA sequence: TGTGCCAGTAGCCCCCATGGGGCAGGGAACACTGAAGCTTTCTTT.

This clone was counted only a few times. In nucleotides, the CDR3 is TGTGCCAGGGGACAGGGGATTGGAGAGCAGTACTTC. As protein: CARGQGIGEQYF. This chain links TRBV2 with TRBJ2-7; 10 nucleotides align to TRBD1. Trimming at V came to 9 bases and at J to 7 bases, leaving 6 bases not matched to a gene. Germline CDR1 is SNHLY and CDR2 is FYNNEI. The CDR3 covers 12 residues.

CDR3 sequence: CASSGGTSGSTDTQYF. The CDR3 DNA is TGTGCCAGCAGCGGCGGGACTAGCGGAAGCACAGATACGCAGTATTTT. The gene calls are TRBV4-2 and TRBJ2-3, with 11 bases aligning to TRBD2. The CDR3 consists of 16 residues. Germline V CDR1 and CDR2: LGHNA, YNFKEQ. Trimming at V came to 5 bases and at J to 0 bases, leaving 4 bases not matched to a gene.

As DNA, the CDR3 is TGTGCCAGCAGCTTGAGGGATGGAGCACGGTTTAATGAAAAACTGTTTTTT. Translation gives CASSLRDGARFNEKLFF. The chain has TRBV5-4 and TRBJ1-4; D remains unclear. CDR3 length equals 17 residues. V was shortened by 1 base and J by 4 bases, with 17 bases between the two germline ends. CDR1 SGHNT and CDR2 YYREEE come from the germline V gene (reference sequence).

This clone was detected only once. The CDR3 loop is CASRTDTGNTIYF. CDR3 nucleotides: TGTGCCAGCAGAACAGATACGGGAAACACCATATATTTT. The J gene is TRBJ1-3, the V gene TRBV6-5; D gene ambiguous. The V gene's germline CDR1 is MNHEY and CDR2 SVGAGI. Trimming removed 6 bases from V and 4 bases from J, with 10 bases in between. This CDR3 has 13 residues.

This chain connects TRBV6-5 to TRBJ1-4; D may be TRBD1 (5 bases). Trimming removed 5 bases at V and 4 bases at J, with 11 bases between. The germline gives CDR1 MNHEY, CDR2 SVGAGI. The CDR3 has 14 amino acids. CDR3 amino acids: CASSRDRYNEKLFF. DNA for the CDR3: TGTGCCAGCAGTCGGGACCGATATAATGAAAAACTGTTTTTT.

The genes are TRBV30 and TRBJ2-7, with TRBD1 identical over 11 bases. Germline V gene sequence: CDR1 GTSNPN, CDR2 SVGIG (reference sequence). V shed 0 bases, J shed 4 bases, and the junction held 14 bases outside the gene matches. CDR3 length equals 18 residues. CDR3 bases: TGTGCCTGGAGTGTAAGGGACAGGGGGTATAGTTTCGCTTACGAGCAGTACTTC. Protein: CAWSVRDRGYSFAYEQYF.

Regarding this clone: It is likely a read error: a sequence one base away is far more abundant. The V gene is TRBV13, the J gene TRBJ2-2; D remains unclear. Trimming took off 1 base at V and 4 bases at J, with 1 base between the two ends. The CDR3 totals 12 residues. Germline CDR1 and CDR2: PRHDT and FYEKMQ (reference sequence). DNA for the CDR3: TGTGCCAGCAGCTTAGTCACCGGGGAGCTGTTTTTT. Protein sequence: CASSLVTGELFF. The full variable domain, its missing parts supplied by reference TRBV13 and TRBJ2-2, is AAGVIQSPRHLIKEKRETATLKCYPIPRHDTVYWYQQGPGQDPQFLISFYEKMQSDKGSIPDRFSAQQFSDYHSELNMSSLELGDSALYFCASSLVTGELFFGEGSRLTVL.

V usage is TRBV6-2 or TRBV6-3 and J usage is TRBJ2-4, with D unresolved. The CDR3 is made up of 16 amino acids. V lost 6 bases, J lost 0 bases, and 15 bases lay in between. Germline V gene sequence: CDR1 MNHEY, CDR2 SVGEGT. The CDR3 bases are TGTGCCAGCAGCCAACGGTCAAGGCTAGCCAAAAACATTCAGTACTTC. Residues: CASSQRSRLAKNIQYF.

This clone was seen a single time. The chain employs TRBV5-1 and TRBJ2-1, with 8 positions matching TRBD2. The germline V gene has CDR1 SGHRS and CDR2 YFSETQ. This CDR3 spans 16 amino acids. V lost 5 bases to trimming and J lost 5 bases; unmatched junction nucleotides: 12. This CDR3 is CASRLTSGRVDNEQFF. In DNA form, the CDR3 reads TGCGCCAGCAGGCTGACATCCGGGAGGGTAGACAATGAGCAGTTCTTC. The entire variable domain, with the rest obtained from reference TRBV5-1 and TRBJ2-1, is as follows: KAGVTQTPRYLIKTRGQQVTLSCSPISGHRSVSWYQQTPGQGLQFLFEYFSETQRNKGNFPGRFSGRQFSNSRSEMNVSTLELGDSALYLCASRLTSGRVDNEQFFGPGTRLTVL.

The chain has TRBV4-1 and TRBJ1-4; D uncertain. This CDR3 has 15 amino acids. Germline V lookup: CDR1 MGHRA, CDR2 YSYEKL. V lost 0 bases to trimming and J lost 5 bases, with 10 bases between them. The CDR3 region is CASSQDRAENEKLFF. In DNA, the CDR3 is TGCGCCAGCAGCCAAGATAGAGCGGAGAATGAAAAACTGTTTTTT.

The chain carries TRBV6-5 and TRBJ1-4; 11 nucleotides line up with TRBD1. This CDR3 has 15 amino acids. Germline V CDR1 and CDR2: MNHEY, SVGAGI. V lost 5 bases and J lost 8; bases outside the gene matches: 7. Written as DNA, the CDR3 is TGTGCCAGCAGTAAGGACAGGGGGCGGCGAGAAAAACTGTTTTTT. This sequence encodes CASSKDRGRREKLFF.